A single sample gave rise to the 11 T cell receptor beta chains below, sequenced in a study of blood T cell repertoires in COVID-19. Sequenced by immunoSEQ multiplex PCR; TCRdb stores in-frame clones only, minus some. The data hold roughly 230,000 clones, with around four fifths observed a single time. Sequenced sample: peripheral blood. Every receptor here comes from a woman aged 55-75 years with active or convalescent COVID-19.

In its sample, this clone was seen a few times. This chain uses TRBV28 with TRBJ1-4; 7 nucleotides align to TRBD1. The germline V gene has CDR1 MDHEN and CDR2 SYDVKM. V lost 3 bases to trimming and J lost 5 bases; unmatched junction nucleotides: 6. The CDR3 totals 15 residues. CDR3 DNA: TGTGCCAGCAGTTTTTTAACAGGGGTGAATGAAAAACTGTTTTTT. Translating it yields CASSFLTGVNEKLFF.

V is TRBV5-1 and J is TRBJ2-1; TRBD2 might be the D (5 bases). Germline V gene data show CDR1 as SGHRS and CDR2 as YFSETQ. V lost 0 bases and J lost 7, with 17 bases in between. This CDR3 is built from 16 residues. The DNA of the CDR3 is TGCGCCAGCAGCTTGGGTGGCGGAGGAGGCTCAAATGAGCAGTTCTTC. Its translation: CASSLGGGGGSNEQFF.

The rearrangement links TRBV6-6 to TRBJ2-5; 7 nucleotides align to TRBD1. Germline V CDR1 and CDR2: MNHNY, SVGAGI (reference sequence). Trimming took 3 bases from V and 2 from J; bases not matched to a gene: 3. The CDR3 loop spans 14 amino acids. As DNA, the CDR3 is TGTGCCAGCAGTTATGGACAGGTTCAAGAGACCCAGTACTTC. Its translation: CASSYGQVQETQYF.

The chain couples TRBV11-2 to TRBJ2-4; TRBD2 matches 9 bases. Germline V lookup: CDR1 SGHAT, CDR2 FQNNGV. The ends lost 7 bases at V and 5 bases at J; junction bases unmatched: 9. There are 15 residues in the CDR3. For the CDR3, the DNA is TGTGCCAGCAATGGAGCGGGAGGAGGCGAAAACATTCAGTACTTC. This gives the protein CASNGAGGGENIQYF.

The J gene is TRBJ1-1, the V gene TRBV28; 9 bases match TRBD1. J gave up 0 bases and V 6 bases, and 2 bases lay outside the gene matches. Per the germline V gene, CDR1 is MDHEN and CDR2 is SYDVKM. The CDR3 totals 14 residues. The CDR3 protein is CASSTGGLNTEAFF. The CDR3 DNA is TGTGCCAGCAGCACAGGGGGCTTGAACACTGAAGCTTTCTTT. Drawing the rest from reference TRBV28 and TRBJ1-1, the complete variable domain is DVKVTQSSRYLVKRTGEKVFLECVQDMDHENMFWYRQDPGLGLRLIYFSYDVKMKEKGDIPEGYSVSREKKERFSLILESASTNQTSMYLCASSTGGLNTEAFFGQGTRLTVV.

The chain couples TRBV19 to TRBJ1-2; D is perhaps TRBD1 (6 bases). Trimming took 4 bases from V and 6 from J, leaving 12 bases between them. CDR3 length: 13 amino acids. Germline V gene data show CDR1 as LNHDA and CDR2 as SQIVND (reference sequence). The CDR3 region is CASSNVGGNGYTF. CDR3 nucleotide sequence: TGTGCCAGTAGTAATGTAGGGGGAAATGGCTACACCTTC.

The chain couples TRBV27 to TRBJ2-7; a weak D match, TRBD1 (6 bases). This CDR3 has 15 residues. Trimming removed 5 bases at V and 1 base at J, with 15 bases between. Germline CDR1 and CDR2: MNHEY and SMNVEV (reference sequence). CDR3 residues: CASSPFTGPSYEQYF. The CDR3 bases are TGTGCCAGCAGTCCCTTTACAGGGCCATCCTACGAGCAGTACTTC.

V gene TRBV19 combines with J gene TRBJ2-7; TRBD2 aligns across 9 bases. Germline V lookup: CDR1 LNHDA, CDR2 SQIVND (reference sequence). The CDR3 is made up of 17 amino acids. The V segment lost 0 bases and the J segment 2 bases; nucleotides outside the gene matches: 8. The CDR3 coding sequence is TGTGCCAGTAGTATAGATCCCCCTAGCGGGACTACCTACGAGCAGTACTTC. Translated: CASSIDPPSGTTYEQYF.

The chain has TRBV4-1 and TRBJ2-3; TRBD2 aligns across 12 bases. After removal of 1 base from V and 2 bases from J, the junction contained 4 bases not matched to a gene. Per the germline V gene, CDR1 is MGHRA and CDR2 is YSYEKL. The CDR3 covers 17 residues. Here the CDR3 DNA reads TGCGCCAGCAGCCAAGTACCTAGCGGGGGGGTCACAGATACGCAGTATTTT. Residues: CASSQVPSGGVTDTQYF.

The V and J genes are TRBV9 and TRBJ2-1, with D perhaps TRBD2 (6 bases). This CDR3 contains 16 residues. Germline V gives CDR1 SGDLS, CDR2 YYNGEE. The germline V and J ends were trimmed by 4 bases and 3 bases, with 17 bases remaining between them. The CDR3 loop is CASSSGTLVGYNEQFF. CDR3 nucleotide sequence: TGTGCCAGCAGCTCGGGGACTCTGGTGGGCTACAATGAGCAGTTCTTC.

The CDR3 coding sequence is TGTGCCAGCAGTGAAGCGCGTGGGGCTATAGCCAAAAACATTCAGTACTTC. Residues: CASSEARGAIAKNIQYF. V usage is TRBV2 and J usage is TRBJ2-4, with D perhaps matching TRBD1 (5 bases). The CDR3 extends over 17 amino acids. Germline lookup yields CDR1 SNHLY and CDR2 FYNNEI. The V end was cut by 0 bases, the J end by 0 bases, with 12 bases between.